The following is a T cell receptor (beta chain) sequence with its context. The germline gene is not matched at one end of the junction; a read error may be the cause. This CDR3 has 15 residues. Per the germline V gene, CDR1 is SSHAT and CDR2 is FNYEAQ (reference sequence). The table came from immunoSEQ multiplex PCR; TCRdb's copy has only in-frame clones and leaves some out. The repertoire holds under 1,900,000 clones, with approximately 98.5% as singletons. This specimen comes from a study of shared clonotypes between healthy human individuals. Study at large: Donors, aged 18 to 49, were a couple of women and three men.

The TCR was taken from a man younger than 40 in good health. Material for sequencing was naive CD4+ T cells sorted from blood. Stated subset: CD45RA+ positively selected. The chain employs TRBV7-7 and TRBJ2-7, with TRBD2 matching over 8 bases. The CDR3 spells CASSLGLGPSYEQYF. The CDR3 bases are TGTGCTAGCAGCTTGGGACTAGGACCCTCCTACGAGCAGTACTTC.